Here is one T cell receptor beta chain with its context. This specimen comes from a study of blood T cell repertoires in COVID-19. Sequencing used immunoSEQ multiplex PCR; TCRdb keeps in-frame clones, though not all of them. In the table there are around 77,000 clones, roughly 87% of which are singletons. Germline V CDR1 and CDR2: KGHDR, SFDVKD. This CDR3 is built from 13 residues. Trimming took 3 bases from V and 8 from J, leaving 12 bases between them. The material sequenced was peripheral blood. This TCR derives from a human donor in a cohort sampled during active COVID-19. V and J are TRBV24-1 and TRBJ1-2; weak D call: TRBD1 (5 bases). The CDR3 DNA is TGTGCCACCAGTGATGGCAGGGAATTGGGCTACACCTTC. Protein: CATSDGRELGYTF.